This passage covers 8 T cell receptor beta chains from one sample sequenced in a study of tumor-infiltrating lymphocytes in localized non-small cell lung cancer. Some clones are missing from TCRdb's copy, which holds only in-frame ones; the method was immunoSEQ multiplex PCR. The data show about 24,000 clones, around 64% seen once. The sample consisted of lung tumor tissue. The receptors stem from a human donor with non-small cell lung cancer.

The V call is TRBV19, the J call TRBJ2-4; 8 bases line up with TRBD1. This CDR3 region has 14 residues. CDR1 is LNHDA and CDR2 is SQIVND in the germline V gene (reference sequence). The V gene end was trimmed by 4 bases and the J gene end by 4 bases; junction bases not matched to a gene: 3. The CDR3 DNA reads TGTGCCAGTAGTACATGGGACAGGAAAAACATTCAGTACTTC. This encodes CASSTWDRKNIQYF.

The chain employs TRBV7-2 and TRBJ2-7; D perhaps matches TRBD1 (6 bases). CDR3 size: 14 residues. Germline CDR1 reads SGHTA; CDR2 reads FQGNSA. Trimming shortened V by 2 bases and J by 2 bases, and 10 bases separated the two germline ends. DNA of the CDR3: TGTGCCAGCAGCTTACAGGGGACCACCTACGAGCAGTACTTC. The encoded protein is CASSLQGTTYEQYF.

V and J are TRBV19 and TRBJ2-2; possibly TRBD2 for D (5 bases). V dropped 5 bases and J dropped 1 base, with 11 bases sitting between them. In germline, CDR1 is LNHDA, CDR2 SQIVND (reference sequence). The CDR3 totals 15 residues. The CDR3 is CASSPSTKNTGELFF. The CDR3, as DNA: TGTGCCAGTAGTCCGTCGACTAAGAACACCGGGGAGCTGTTTTTT.

The chain has TRBV5-1 and TRBJ2-7, with D perhaps being TRBD1 or TRBD2 (5 bases each). V was clipped by 4 bases and J by 5 bases, with 13 bases between them. The germline gives CDR1 SGHRS, CDR2 YFSETQ. CDR3 length equals 13 residues. The CDR3 region has the DNA TGCGCCAGCAGCGTAGAGGGACCCCACGAGCAGTACTTC. Translated, it gives CASSVEGPHEQYF.

The chain carries TRBV1 and TRBJ2-1; the table names TRBD2, a call not compared with the DNA. TRBV1 is deemed a pseudogene. The CDR3 has 16 amino acids. The CDR3 reads CTSSRRGLAGYNEQFF. The CDR3 DNA sequence: TGCACCAGCAGCCGGCGGGGACTAGCGGGCTACAATGAGCAGTTCTTC.

This clone turned up a few times. The chain couples TRBV5-1 to TRBJ1-2, with 8 bases that match TRBD1. The CDR3 runs to 13 residues. The V gene end was trimmed by 4 bases and the J gene end by 5 bases; junction bases not matched to a gene: 4. Per germline, CDR1 SGHRS and CDR2 YFSETQ. CDR3 residues: CASSVRTGYGYTF. In DNA form, the CDR3 reads TGCGCCAGCAGCGTACGGACAGGGTATGGCTACACCTTC.

The chain employs TRBV11-2 and TRBJ1-2; D gene uncertain. V gave up 5 bases and J gave up 2 bases, with 12 bases separating them. Germline CDR1 SGHAT, CDR2 FQNNGV. CDR3 length: 14 amino acids. CDR3 coding DNA: TGTGCCAGCAGCCAACTAGTCAACAACTATGGCTACACCTTC. Protein sequence: CASSQLVNNYGYTF.

The chain uses TRBV18 and TRBJ1-2, with 9 positions matching TRBD1. CDR1 KGHSH and CDR2 LQKENI come from the germline V gene. Trimming cost V 4 bases and J 7 bases; bases outside gene matches: 7. CDR3 size: 14 residues. The CDR3 loop reads CASSQGQGEAGYTF. DNA for the CDR3: TGTGCCAGCTCACAGGGACAGGGTGAGGCTGGCTACACCTTC.